Below, 23 T cell receptor beta chains from the same sample are listed, as sequenced in a study of T cells after yellow fever vaccination. One entry per CDR3 protein, called by TCRdb with MiXCR from the 5' RACE reads. The sample lists a few hundred thousand distinct CDR3 sequences, less than 9% occurring once. The input for sequencing was CD4+ T cells sorted from PBMCs, taken 15 days after the yellow fever booster vaccination. The receptors originated from a man aged 30-40 years who received the YFV17D yellow fever vaccine.

In its sample, this clonotype was seen a few times. The rearrangement links TRBV12-5 to TRBJ2-1; maybe TRBD2 (6 bases). The CDR3 sequence is 15 residues long. V was pared by 4 bases and J by 0 bases, with 10 bases between. Per germline, CDR1 LGHNT and CDR2 FRNRAP. CDR3 nucleotides: TGTGCTAGTGGTTCGGGACTTAGCTCCTACAATGAGCAGTTCTTC. Translating it yields CASGSGLSSYNEQFF.

Worth noting for this clonotype: A read error may explain this, as a much larger clone is one base away. The chain combines TRBV3-1 with TRBJ2-1; 7 bases line up with TRBD1. The CDR3 is 18 amino acids. CDR1 is LGHDT, CDR2 YNNKEL, per germline (reference sequence). CDR3 nucleotides: TGTGCCGGCAGCCAAGGTGTCCGAGTCGGTTCAGGGGGAAATGAGCAGTTCTTC. Its protein is CAGSQGVRVGSGGNEQFF.

This clonotype showed up many times. This chain's CDR3 is CASSSYGQSGDTQYF. The CDR3 DNA follows: TGTGCCAGCAGTTCATATGGGCAGTCCGGGGATACGCAGTATTTT. The chain carries TRBV5-5 and TRBJ2-3; no definite D call. Germline V CDR1 and CDR2: SGHKS, YYEKEE (reference sequence). V lost 5 bases to trimming and J lost 6 bases, with 19 bases between them. The CDR3 totals 15 residues.

This clonotype was detected a few times. The chain employs TRBV7-2 and TRBJ2-3; 8 nucleotides line up with TRBD2. Losses at the gene ends were 1 base for V and 8 bases for J; bases not matched to a gene: 8. This CDR3 has 15 amino acids. CDR1 SGHTA and CDR2 FQGNSA come from the germline V gene. Written as DNA, the CDR3 is TGTGCCAGCAGCTTAGGAGCTGGAGCGGGAGCTACGCAGTATTTT. The encoded protein is CASSLGAGAGATQYF.

This clonotype appeared a few times. CDR3 sequence (DNA): TGTGCCAGCAGTGCGGGACTAGCGAAATCCTACGAGCAGTACTTC. It translates to CASSAGLAKSYEQYF. This sequence joins TRBV12-3 or TRBV12-4 and TRBJ2-7, with 10 bases fitting TRBD2. The trim removed 5 bases at V and 1 base at J, leaving 5 bases unmatched. CDR3 length: 15 amino acids.

Many counts were recorded for this clonotype. The chain joins TRBV11-2 to TRBJ2-5; D might be TRBD1 (5 bases). Germline-derived CDR1 and CDR2 are SGHAT and FQNNGV. V was clipped by 1 base and J by 5 bases, with 14 bases between them. The CDR3 loop spans 15 amino acids. CDR3 in amino acids: CASSLGGARAETQYF. The CDR3 nucleotides are TGTGCCAGCAGCTTAGGAGGTGCCAGGGCGGAGACCCAGTACTTC. Variable domain in full (rest from reference TRBV11-2 and TRBJ2-5): EAGVAQSPRYKIIEKRQSVAFWCNPISGHATLYWYQQILGQGPKLLIQFQNNGVVDDSQLPKDRFSAERLKGVDSTLKIQPAKLEDSAVYLCASSLGGARAETQYFGPGTRLLVL.

This clonotype was detected many times. V usage is TRBV2 and J usage is TRBJ2-3; the D is unclear. The CDR3 extends over 13 amino acids. The germline V gene encodes CDR1 SNHLY and CDR2 FYNNEI. V lost 7 bases and J 1 base, leaving 9 bases between the germline ends. The CDR3 DNA follows: TGTGCCAGCATTCGAGTTGGCACAGATACGCAGTATTTT. Protein sequence: CASIRVGTDTQYF.

This clonotype was found many times. This chain links TRBV14 with TRBJ2-5; no reliable D call. With 4 bases removed from V and 7 bases from J, the gap between germline ends came to 13 bases. The CDR3 is made up of 13 amino acids. Germline values: CDR1 SGHDN, CDR2 FVKESK. The CDR3 loop reads CASSRLSIGTQYF. As DNA, the CDR3 is TGTGCCAGCAGCCGACTCTCCATTGGGACCCAGTACTTC.

This clonotype was recorded at least ten times. This chain joins TRBV12-3 or TRBV12-4 and TRBJ2-3; 15 nucleotides line up with TRBD2. The CDR3 loop spans 16 amino acids. Germline trimming cut 5 bases from V and 0 bases from J; bases unmatched to any gene: 0. The CDR3 spells CASSGLAGGSTDTQYF. The CDR3 coding sequence is TGTGCCAGCAGTGGACTAGCGGGAGGGAGCACAGATACGCAGTATTTT.

The chain employs TRBV5-1 and TRBJ2-7, with 11 bases fitting TRBD2. Germline CDR1 SGHRS, CDR2 YFSETQ. The V gene end was trimmed by 3 bases and the J gene end by 3 bases; junction bases not matched to a gene: 5. The length of the CDR3 is 15 residues. The CDR3 region is CASSSGTSGHYEQYF. For the CDR3, the DNA is TGCGCCAGCAGCTCGGGGACTAGCGGACACTACGAGCAGTACTTC.

This clonotype showed up many times. CDR3 loop: CSAPGGGGSPYNEQFF. The CDR3 DNA sequence: TGCAGTGCTCCAGGTGGGGGCGGATCCCCCTACAATGAGCAGTTCTTC. The chain has TRBV20-1 and TRBJ2-1, with D tentatively TRBD1 (6 bases). This CDR3 has 16 residues. V was trimmed by 5 bases and J by 2 bases, leaving 19 bases between them. Germline V gives CDR1 DFQATT, CDR2 SNEGSKA (reference sequence).

Concerning this clonotype: Mismatch with germline at one junction end may stem from a read error. The rearrangement uses TRBV18 and TRBJ2-3, with 11 bases aligning to TRBD2. CDR1 and CDR2 (germline): KGHSH, LQKENI. This CDR3 region has 18 residues. The CDR3 is CANSPRLAGRLGTDTQYF. The CDR3 nucleotides read TGTGCCAACTCACCGCGACTAGCGGGACGTTTGGGCACAGATACGCAGTATTTT.

The table lists this clonotype with a few counts. This rearrangement joins TRBV6-6 to TRBJ2-7, with TRBD2 matching 7 bases. The CDR3 consists of 13 residues. Germline V gene sequence: CDR1 MNHNY, CDR2 SVGAGI (reference sequence). J lost 3 bases, V lost 6 bases, and 5 bases had no gene match. CDR3 protein: CASRSSGLYEQYF. CDR3 nucleotides: TGTGCCAGCAGGTCTAGCGGCCTCTACGAGCAGTACTTC.

This clonotype has a handful of counts. This chain uses TRBV20-1 with TRBJ2-3, with D uncertain. The CDR3 covers 14 residues. Trimming took 1 base from V and 4 from J, leaving 12 bases between them. CDR1 is DFQATT and CDR2 is SNEGSKA in the germline V gene (reference sequence). The CDR3 loop reads CSARGPSRADTQYF. For the CDR3, the DNA is TGCAGTGCTAGAGGGCCTAGTAGGGCAGATACGCAGTATTTT.

Ten or more counts support this clonotype. This chain uses TRBV29-1 with TRBJ2-5; 7 positions agree with TRBD2. The CDR3 is 15 residues long. CDR1 and CDR2 (germline): SQVTM, ANQGSEA. Trimming at V came to 4 bases and at J to 3 bases, leaving 11 bases not matched to a gene. The CDR3 DNA is TGCAGCGTTGGGGGTAGGGGCGGGAGAGAAGAGACCCAGTACTTC. It codes for CSVGGRGGREETQYF.

In this sample, this clonotype turned up many times. The chain carries TRBV4-3 and TRBJ1-6; D may be TRBD1 (5 bases). This CDR3 spans 13 amino acids. Looked up from germline, CDR1 is LGHNA and CDR2 is YSLEER. The V and J ends lost 0 bases and 19 bases respectively, with 16 bases between them. Here the CDR3 reads CASSQDLRGPFHF. The CDR3 DNA reads as TGCGCCAGCAGCCAAGATCTGAGGGGTCCATTTCACTTT.

In DNA form, the CDR3 reads TGCAGCGTTGGACTAGCGGGAATGGGCTACGAGCAGTACTTC. It specifies CSVGLAGMGYEQYF. This chain joins TRBV29-1 and TRBJ2-7, with TRBD2 identical over 11 bases. Germline V gene sequence: CDR1 SQVTM, CDR2 ANQGSEA. Trimming cost V 4 bases and J 3 bases; bases outside gene matches: 5. CDR3 length: 14 amino acids.

This clonotype was observed a few times. CDR3 bases: TGTGCCAGCAGCAGCGGACTAGCGGGGGCCATCGATGAGCAGTTCTTC. Translating gives CASSSGLAGAIDEQFF. V and J are TRBV7-2 and TRBJ2-1, with 13 bases that match TRBD2. In germline, CDR1 is SGHTA, CDR2 FQGNSA. J lost 8 bases, V lost 5 bases, and 9 bases had no gene match. The CDR3 is 16 residues long.

This clonotype has a count of ten or more. The chain uses TRBV12-3 or TRBV12-4 and TRBJ2-2; D uncertain. This CDR3 comprises 12 residues. Trimming left V 5 bases short and J 5 bases short, with 6 bases between. The CDR3 sequence: CASSPFTGELFF. For the CDR3, the DNA is TGTGCCAGCAGTCCTTTTACCGGGGAGCTGTTTTTT.

The rearrangement uses TRBV11-2 and TRBJ2-1; D gene ambiguous. Per germline, CDR1 SGHAT and CDR2 FQNNGV. The germline V and J ends were trimmed by 2 bases and 0 bases, with 20 bases remaining between them. The CDR3 covers 19 residues. The CDR3 reads CASSLTGVAVMSSYNEQFF. CDR3 DNA: TGTGCCAGCAGCTTAACTGGCGTGGCGGTTATGAGCTCCTACAATGAGCAGTTCTTC.

The chain joins TRBV5-6 to TRBJ2-2, with a tentative D call TRBD2 (5 bases). Trimming removed 0 bases from V and 6 bases from J, with 9 bases in between. The CDR3 totals 14 residues. CDR1 is SGHDT, CDR2 YYEEEE, per germline. CDR3 bases: TGTGCCAGCAGCTTGGCCCCTAGCTCCGGGGAGCTGTTTTTT. It translates to CASSLAPSSGELFF.

This clonotype was observed a few times. V is TRBV7-2 and J is TRBJ2-1; D is tentatively TRBD1 or TRBD2 (5 bases each). Germline V gene sequence: CDR1 SGHTA, CDR2 FQGNSA. The CDR3 runs 15 residues. V lost 5 bases to trimming and J lost 10 bases, with 21 bases between them. The chain's CDR3 is CASSPWQGVGTEQFF. CDR3 sequence (DNA): TGTGCCAGCAGCCCCTGGCAAGGGGTGGGGACCGAGCAGTTCTTC.

The chain has TRBV28 and TRBJ1-1; D is undetermined. The CDR3 is 15 residues long. V dropped 6 bases and J dropped 0 bases, with 14 bases sitting between them. CDR1 is MDHEN and CDR2 is SYDVKM in the germline V gene. The CDR3 loop is CASSSAGRMNTEAFF. The CDR3 DNA sequence: TGTGCCAGCAGCTCGGCTGGACGGATGAACACTGAAGCTTTCTTT. Full variable domain (remainder filled in from reference TRBV28 and TRBJ1-1): DVKVTQSSRYLVKRTGEKVFLECVQDMDHENMFWYRQDPGLGLRLIYFSYDVKMKEKGDIPEGYSVSREKKERFSLILESASTNQTSMYLCASSSAGRMNTEAFFGQGTRLTVV.